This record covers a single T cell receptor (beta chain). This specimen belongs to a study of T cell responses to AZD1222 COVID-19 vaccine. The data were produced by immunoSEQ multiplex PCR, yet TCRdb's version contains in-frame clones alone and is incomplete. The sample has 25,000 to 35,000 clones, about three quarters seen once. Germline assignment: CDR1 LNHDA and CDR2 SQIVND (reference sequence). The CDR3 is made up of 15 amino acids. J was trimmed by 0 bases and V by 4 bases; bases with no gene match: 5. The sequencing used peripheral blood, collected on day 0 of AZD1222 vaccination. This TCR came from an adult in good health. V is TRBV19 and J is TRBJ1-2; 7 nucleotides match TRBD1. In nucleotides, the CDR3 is TGTGCCAGTAGTAATCCAGGGGGGGCTAACTATGGCTACACCTTC. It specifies CASSNPGGANYGYTF.